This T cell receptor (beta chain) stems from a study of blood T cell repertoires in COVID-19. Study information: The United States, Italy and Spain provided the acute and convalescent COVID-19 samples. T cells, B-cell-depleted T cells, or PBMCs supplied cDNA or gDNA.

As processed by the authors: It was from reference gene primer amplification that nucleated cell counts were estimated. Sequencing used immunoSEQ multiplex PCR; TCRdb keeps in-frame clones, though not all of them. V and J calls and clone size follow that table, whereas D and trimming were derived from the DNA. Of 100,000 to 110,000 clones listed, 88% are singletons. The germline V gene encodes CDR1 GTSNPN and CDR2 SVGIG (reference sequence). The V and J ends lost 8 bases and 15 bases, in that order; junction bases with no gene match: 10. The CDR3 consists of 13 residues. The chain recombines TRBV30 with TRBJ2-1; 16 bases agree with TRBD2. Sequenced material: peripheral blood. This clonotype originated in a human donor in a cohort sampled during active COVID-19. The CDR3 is CAVGLAGGVSRFF. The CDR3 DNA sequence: TGTGCCGTGGGACTAGCGGGAGGGGTTTCGCGGTTCTTC.